This entry lists 32 T cell receptor beta chains sequenced from one sample in a study of T cell repertoires in cytomegalovirus infection. One entry per CDR3 protein results from TCRdb running MiXCR on the reads. This table holds around 740,000 distinct CDR3 sequences, 35% to 45% found once. What was sequenced was PBMCs. These receptors were taken from a human donor in good health (CMV status not recorded). Some clones in this sample may be carry-over from other donors' samples.

Notes on this clonotype: It may be a read error: a sequence one base away is much more abundant. This chain joins TRBV7-8 and TRBJ1-2, with 8 positions matching TRBD1. Germline CDR1 is SGHVS and CDR2 is FQNEAQ. There are 16 residues in the CDR3. CDR3 amino acids: CSSSLSTGVNLLGYTF. The CDR3 bases are TGTTCCAGCAGCCTGTCGACAGGGGTTAATCTTCTTGGCTACACCTTC.

The sample holds many counts of this clonotype. This chain uses TRBV7-9 with TRBJ1-1; D gene unclear. Germline V lookup: CDR1 SEHNR, CDR2 FQNEAQ (reference sequence). This CDR3 has 13 amino acids. Trimming took 2 bases from V and 5 from J, leaving 9 bases between them. The CDR3 loop is CASSLLGKTEAFF. CDR3 nucleotides: TGTGCCAGCAGCTTACTTGGAAAAACTGAAGCTTTCTTT.

The chain has TRBV14 and TRBJ2-1, with a possible D match to TRBD2 (6 bases). Per the germline V gene, CDR1 is SGHDN and CDR2 is FVKESK. Trimming pared 4 bases from V and 3 bases from J, leaving 22 bases between. The CDR3 sequence is 18 residues long. The CDR3 is CASSRRRIAGSVYNEQFF. The CDR3 region has the DNA TGTGCCAGCAGCCGCCGACGAATTGCGGGGAGCGTCTACAATGAGCAGTTCTTC.

The chain links TRBV7-4 to TRBJ2-1, with a weak D call TRBD2 (6 bases). Looked up from germline, CDR1 is SGHVT and CDR2 is SQSDAQ. Trimming took 4 bases from V and 5 from J, leaving 9 bases between them. The CDR3 spans 13 residues. DNA for the CDR3: TGTGCCAGCAGCTATGGGGGGAACAATGAGCAGTTCTTC. Residues: CASSYGGNNEQFF.

The chain links TRBV6-1 to TRBJ2-1; 10 bases are shared with TRBD2. The junction had 7 bases not matched to a gene; V was cut back by 4 bases and J by 1 base. Germline CDR1 reads MNHNS; CDR2 reads SASEGT. This CDR3 region has 17 residues. CDR3 DNA sequence: TGTGCCAGCAGTGGTCTAGCGGGAGAGTTGTCCTACAATGAGCAGTTCTTC. Protein: CASSGLAGELSYNEQFF.

The rearrangement links TRBV14 to TRBJ2-7; D possibly corresponds to TRBD2 (5 bases). The CDR3 loop spans 15 amino acids. Germline CDR1 reads SGHDN; CDR2 reads FVKESK. V lost 5 bases and J 6 bases, leaving 20 bases between the germline ends. CDR3 sequence (DNA): TGTGCCAGCAGCTTTCGGACTGGCTATCTCCTCGAGCAGTACTTC. It is translated as CASSFRTGYLLEQYF.

The chain has TRBV5-1 and TRBJ2-6; no clear D gene. The CDR3 has 14 residues. Trimming pared 7 bases from V and 1 base from J, leaving 9 bases between. Germline lookup yields CDR1 SGHRS and CDR2 YFSETQ. The DNA of the CDR3 is TGCGCCAGCGCTGTATCTTCTGGGGCCAACGTCCTGACTTTC. As protein: CASAVSSGANVLTF.

The chain couples TRBV24-1 to TRBJ2-7; 11 bases are a match to TRBD2. The germline gives CDR1 KGHDR, CDR2 SFDVKD. There are 15 residues in the CDR3. Trimming cost V 4 bases and J 1 base; bases outside gene matches: 2. For the CDR3, the DNA is TGTGCCACCAGTGAGGGACTAGCGGAGTCCTACGAGCAGTACTTC. Translating gives CATSEGLAESYEQYF.

The chain is built from TRBV18 and TRBJ1-3; D unclear. The CDR3 runs 15 residues. CDR1 is KGHSH and CDR2 is LQKENI in the germline V gene. V lost 1 base and J 0 bases, leaving 7 bases between the germline ends. The CDR3 coding sequence is TGTGCCAGCTCACCACAACGCAGCTCTGGAAACACCATATATTTT. Its protein product is CASSPQRSSGNTIYF.

The CDR3 DNA reads as TGTGCCAGCAGCCCAAGGACTAGCACCCCCCAAAACATTCAGTACTTC. Protein sequence: CASSPRTSTPQNIQYF. The rearrangement uses TRBV7-2 and TRBJ2-4; 8 bases match TRBD2. This CDR3 contains 16 residues. CDR1 SGHTA and CDR2 FQGNSA come from the germline V gene. Trimming at V came to 5 bases and at J to 5 bases, leaving 11 bases not matched to a gene.

Comment on this clonotype: This clone may be a read error of a much larger clone one base away. The chain couples TRBV7-2 to TRBJ2-2; TRBD2 agrees at 7 bases. The CDR3 is 16 residues long. Germline lookup yields CDR1 SGHTA and CDR2 FQGNSA. The ends lost 5 bases at V and 6 bases at J; junction bases unmatched: 12. Here the CDR3 DNA reads TGTGCCAGCAGCGGTGGCGGGAGCTCAATCGCCGGGGAGCTGTTTTTT. Translation gives CASSGGGSSIAGELFF.

This clonotype was seen just once. The J gene is TRBJ1-3, the V gene TRBV6-5; D might be TRBD1 (5 bases). This CDR3 has 13 residues. The germline V and J ends were trimmed by 10 bases and 2 bases, with 12 bases remaining between them. The V gene's germline CDR1 is MNHEY and CDR2 SVGAGI. The CDR3 here is CATLGGAGNTIYF. The CDR3 DNA is TGTGCCACCCTTGGGGGGGCTGGAAACACCATATATTTT.

This clonotype came up many times. V usage is TRBV7-6 and J usage is TRBJ1-5; D is unresolved. The CDR3 runs to 13 residues. V dropped 0 bases and J dropped 7 bases, with 7 bases sitting between them. Germline loops: CDR1 SGHVS, CDR2 FNYEAQ. The CDR3 region has the DNA TGTGCCAGCAGCTTAGCGCCTGGCCAGCCCCAGCATTTT. It translates to CASSLAPGQPQHF.

V gene TRBV6-5 combines with J gene TRBJ1-6, with TRBD1 identical over 9 bases. Germline CDR1 reads MNHEY; CDR2 reads SVGAGI. CDR3 length equals 17 residues. The V segment lost 2 bases and the J segment 6 bases; nucleotides outside the gene matches: 8. CDR3 residues: CASSYPRGQGRNSPLHF. CDR3 coding DNA: TGTGCCAGCAGTTACCCGCGGGGACAGGGTCGTAATTCACCCCTCCACTTT.

The chain has TRBV6-6 and TRBJ2-4; no reliable D call. Trimming stripped 10 bases from V and 9 bases from J, with 16 bases between. The CDR3 consists of 12 residues. CDR1 MNHNY and CDR2 SVGAGI come from the germline V gene (reference sequence). The CDR3 nucleotides read TGTGCCACTGGAATCGGCGTCGGCATTCAGTACTTC. Encoded protein: CATGIGVGIQYF.

Points on this clonotype: A read error may produce the germline difference seen at one junction end. The J gene is TRBJ1-1, the V gene TRBV5-1; D perhaps matches TRBD1 (5 bases). The CDR3 totals 16 residues. Germline CDR1 and CDR2: SGHRS and YFSETQ. CDR3 sequence (DNA): TGCTCCAGCAGACCGGGACGGGATGGGGTGAACACTGAAGCTTTCTTT. This gives the protein CSSRPGRDGVNTEAFF.

This chain links TRBV20-1 with TRBJ2-7; D remains unclear. There are 11 residues in the CDR3. The germline V gene has CDR1 DFQATT and CDR2 SNEGSKA (reference sequence). The germline V and J ends were trimmed by 2 bases and 3 bases, with 5 bases remaining between them. This CDR3 reads CSARRLYEQYF. CDR3 in DNA: TGCAGTGCTAGACGGCTCTACGAGCAGTACTTC.

This sequence joins TRBV29-1 and TRBJ1-2, with 10 positions matching TRBD1. The CDR3 runs 14 residues. Losses at the gene ends were 4 bases for V and 6 bases for J; bases not matched to a gene: 8. Germline CDR1 reads SQVTM; CDR2 reads ANQGSEA. This chain's CDR3 is CSVGETGGPDGYTF. The CDR3 DNA sequence: TGCAGCGTTGGGGAGACAGGGGGCCCAGATGGCTACACCTTC.

There are a few counts of this clonotype. CDR3 protein: CASSVAPTGGIGELFF. The CDR3 DNA reads TGTGCCAGCAGCGTAGCTCCGACAGGGGGGATCGGGGAGCTGTTTTTT. This chain uses TRBV9 with TRBJ2-2, with 9 bases identical to TRBD1. The CDR3 extends over 16 amino acids. CDR1 SGDLS and CDR2 YYNGEE come from the germline V gene. V dropped 0 bases and J dropped 7; count of bases not matched to a gene: 7.

CDR3 in amino acids: CASSQEGGGARTDTQYF. CDR3 coding DNA: TGCGCCAGCAGCCAAGAAGGGGGCGGGGCTCGCACAGATACGCAGTATTTT. V gene TRBV4-1 combines with J gene TRBJ2-3, with a weak D call TRBD1 (7 bases). Trimming took off 0 bases at V and 1 base at J, with 14 bases between the two ends. Germline loops: CDR1 MGHRA, CDR2 YSYEKL. The CDR3 loop spans 17 amino acids.

This clonotype was detected once. The V and J genes are TRBV6-2 or TRBV6-3 and TRBJ2-3, with D hard to call. V lost 6 bases and J 3 bases, leaving 7 bases between the germline ends. The CDR3 has 12 residues. Germline CDR1 and CDR2: MNHEY and SVGEGT. The CDR3 DNA reads TGTGCCAGCAGGCACAGAACAGATACGCAGTATTTT. It codes for CASRHRTDTQYF.

The chain couples TRBV28 to TRBJ1-2; no definite D call. The V gene's germline CDR1 is MDHEN and CDR2 SYDVKM. The CDR3 consists of 12 residues. V was pared by 4 bases and J by 8 bases, with 11 bases between. CDR3 DNA sequence: TGTGCCAGCAGTTCCGTTGGCAAGGGCTACACCTTC. This sequence encodes CASSSVGKGYTF.

V gene TRBV29-1 combines with J gene TRBJ2-3; either TRBD1 or TRBD2 may fit D (6 bases each). The CDR3 contains 11 residues. V was trimmed by 7 bases and J by 3 bases, leaving 8 bases between them. Germline V gene sequence: CDR1 SQVTM, CDR2 ANQGSEA. The CDR3 DNA reads TGCAGCGGGGGGGCGACAGATACGCAGTATTTT. It codes for CSGGATDTQYF.

As regards this clonotype: A read error may produce the germline difference seen at one junction end. The chain uses TRBV28 and TRBJ2-4; 8 nucleotides match TRBD2. From germline, CDR1 is MDHEN and CDR2 SYDVKM. The CDR3 is 14 amino acids. The CDR3 protein is CASLAAGGVYIKYF. DNA for the CDR3: TGTGCCAGCCTCGCCGCGGGGGGAGTATACATTAAGTACTTC.

This clonotype was seen more than once but under ten times. The rearrangement links TRBV27 to TRBJ1-1; D is uncertain. The germline CDR1 and CDR2 sequences are MNHEY and SMNVEV (reference sequence). Trimming took 3 bases from V and 1 from J, leaving 15 bases between them. This CDR3 is built from 16 residues. In DNA form, the CDR3 reads TGTGCCAGCAGTTTCTTTTTTGGTGGTGAGAACACTGAAGCTTTCTTT. This gives the protein CASSFFFGGENTEAFF.

The V and J genes are TRBV7-6 and TRBJ2-5, with TRBD2 matching 7 bases. CDR3 length: 15 residues. Unmatched junction bases numbered 8, after V lost 2 bases and J lost 5 bases. Germline CDR1 reads SGHVS; CDR2 reads FNYEAQ. CDR3 nucleotides: TGTGCCAGCAGCTTAAGAGCGGGGATAGCGGAGACCCAGTACTTC. It translates to CASSLRAGIAETQYF.

This clonotype was detected many times. The V gene is TRBV7-8, the J gene TRBJ2-2; 9 positions match TRBD1. Germline V gene sequence: CDR1 SGHVS, CDR2 FQNEAQ. V shed 8 bases, J shed 7 bases, and the junction held 11 bases outside the gene matches. The CDR3 runs to 15 residues. This CDR3 is CASEEGTGTDGELFF. The DNA for the CDR3 is TGTGCCAGCGAAGAAGGGACAGGGACGGACGGGGAGCTGTTTTTT.

V and J are TRBV27 and TRBJ1-2, with 7 bases aligning to TRBD1. This CDR3 comprises 17 residues. Germline trimming cut 2 bases from V and 4 bases from J; bases unmatched to any gene: 13. Germline values: CDR1 MNHEY, CDR2 SMNVEV (reference sequence). This chain's CDR3 is CASSLNEGARQSYGYTF. Here the CDR3 DNA reads TGTGCCAGCAGTTTAAATGAGGGGGCGCGCCAAAGCTATGGCTACACCTTC.

This clonotype was observed many times. The chain links TRBV7-2 to TRBJ1-5; no clear D. The V gene lost 5 bases and the J gene lost 0 bases, with 11 bases spanning the gap. The germline V gene has CDR1 SGHTA and CDR2 FQGNSA. The CDR3 extends over 15 amino acids. The CDR3 sequence is CASSRINHSNQPQHF. The DNA for the CDR3 is TGTGCCAGCAGCCGGATAAACCATAGCAATCAGCCCCAGCATTTT.

The chain combines TRBV28 with TRBJ1-5; 7 nucleotides match TRBD1. Germline V gene lookup returns CDR1 MDHEN and CDR2 SYDVKM. CDR3 length: 11 residues. The V gene end was trimmed by 6 bases and the J gene end by 12 bases; junction bases not matched to a gene: 5. The CDR3 spells CASRATGIQHF. The CDR3 coding sequence is TGTGCCAGCAGGGCGACAGGGATCCAGCATTTT.

This sequence joins TRBV20-1 and TRBJ1-5, with 8 positions matching TRBD1. The J segment lost 0 bases and the V segment lost 5 bases, leaving 9 bases of the junction unmatched. Germline V lookup: CDR1 DFQATT, CDR2 SNEGSKA (reference sequence). The CDR3 length is 16 residues. The CDR3 region has the DNA TGCAGTGCTTTCCCAGGGGGCAGGGGTAGCAATCAGCCCCAGCATTTT. Its protein is CSAFPGGRGSNQPQHF.

This clonotype was recorded a few times. This chain links TRBV7-8 with TRBJ1-5; D is unresolved. The CDR3 extends over 15 amino acids. The V gene's germline CDR1 is SGHVS and CDR2 FQNEAQ. The V end lost 1 base, the J end lost 3 bases, and 10 bases lay between the germline ends. For the CDR3, the DNA is TGTGCCAGCAGCTTAGGACAAACCCTCAATCAGCCCCAGCATTTT. Residues: CASSLGQTLNQPQHF.